The 25 T cell receptor beta chains in this list originate from one sample, sequenced in a study of blood T cell repertoires in COVID-19. Profiled with immunoSEQ multiplex PCR; TCRdb holds only in-frame clones, not every one. The sample carries tens of thousands of clones, 65% to 90% recorded once. Sequencing was performed on peripheral blood. These TCRs come from a human donor in a cohort sampled during active COVID-19.

The V call is TRBV19, the J call TRBJ1-5; the match to TRBD1 covers 8 bases. This CDR3 has 15 residues. V was pared by 1 base and J by 6 bases, with 5 bases of the junction left unmatched. Germline-derived CDR1 and CDR2 are LNHDA and SQIVND (reference sequence). The CDR3 region is CASSIGAGGFQPQHF. As DNA, the CDR3 is TGTGCCAGTAGTATAGGGGCAGGGGGCTTTCAGCCCCAGCATTTT.

V is TRBV24-1 and J is TRBJ1-5; 7 bases are a match to TRBD1. Germline CDR1 and CDR2: KGHDR and SFDVKD. V lost 7 bases and J lost 0; bases outside the gene matches: 2. This CDR3 comprises 14 residues. CDR3: CATSRDSSNQPQHF. The CDR3 bases are TGTGCCACCAGCCGGGACAGTAGCAATCAGCCCCAGCATTTT.

J is TRBJ2-1 and V is TRBV6-2 or TRBV6-3; TRBD2 aligns across 8 bases. Germline-derived CDR1 and CDR2 are MNHEY and SVGEGT. This CDR3 comprises 15 residues. Trimming at V came to 2 bases and at J to 9 bases, leaving 9 bases not matched to a gene. This chain's CDR3 is CASSYPLGLAGEQFF. In nucleotides, the CDR3 is TGTGCCAGCAGTTACCCGCTAGGACTAGCCGGTGAGCAGTTCTTC.

The chain joins TRBV11-2 to TRBJ2-7, with 10 bases matching TRBD2. Germline CDR1 is SGHAT and CDR2 is FQNNGV. V lost 1 base and J lost 4; bases outside the gene matches: 4. This CDR3 is built from 15 residues. The CDR3 DNA is TGTGCCAGCAGCTTAGGGGCTAGCGGGAGTTACGAGCAGTACTTC. Translated, it gives CASSLGASGSYEQYF.

The chain has TRBV7-3 and TRBJ1-1; D uncertain. Germline V gene lookup returns CDR1 SGHTA and CDR2 FQGTGA. The CDR3 is 13 residues long. Deletions cut 2 bases from V and 4 bases from J, with 8 bases between. The CDR3 sequence: CASSLGLGTEAFF. The DNA of the CDR3 is TGTGCCAGCAGCTTAGGCCTAGGCACTGAAGCTTTCTTT.

The rearrangement uses TRBV9 and TRBJ1-3, with D perhaps TRBD1 (6 bases). CDR1 and CDR2 from the germline V gene are SGDLS and YYNGEE. This CDR3 spans 15 amino acids. The ends were cut back, 3 bases at V and 0 bases at J, with 10 bases in the middle. The CDR3 DNA reads as TGTGCCAGCAGCGCCGGACAGAGCTCTGGAAACACCATATATTTT. It translates to CASSAGQSSGNTIYF.

V is TRBV15 and J is TRBJ2-2; 9 positions agree with TRBD1. Trimming cost V 4 bases and J 3 bases; bases outside gene matches: 6. Per germline, CDR1 LNHNV and CDR2 YYDKDF (reference sequence). The CDR3 has 16 amino acids. The CDR3 protein is CATSTQQGAYTGELFF. Here the CDR3 DNA reads TGTGCCACCAGCACTCAACAGGGGGCGTACACCGGGGAGCTGTTTTTT. The variable domain in full, with the rest retrieved from reference TRBV15 and TRBJ2-2, is DAMVIQNPRYQVTQFGKPVTLSCSQTLNHNVMYWYQQKSSQAPKLLFHYYDKDFNNEADTPDNFQSRRPNTSFCFLDIRSPGLGDTAMYLCATSTQQGAYTGELFFGEGSRLTVL.

This clone came up once. V is TRBV5-1 and J is TRBJ2-7; D is unresolved. Germline loops: CDR1 SGHRS, CDR2 YFSETQ. The CDR3 is 15 residues long. V dropped 0 bases and J dropped 7 bases, with 17 bases sitting between them. CDR3 bases: TGCGCCAGCAGCTTGGCCGGGTCGGGTATAGTGGAGCAGTACTTC. Translated, it gives CASSLAGSGIVEQYF.

The rearrangement uses TRBV4-3 and TRBJ1-2; D is possibly TRBD1 (5 bases). Germline CDR1 reads LGHNA; CDR2 reads YSLEER. The CDR3 consists of 14 residues. V was pared by 0 bases and J by 4 bases, with 9 bases between. The CDR3 region has the DNA TGCGCCAGCAGCCAAGAGGACATGGGCTATGGCTACACCTTC. Encoded protein: CASSQEDMGYGYTF.

The chain employs TRBV3-1 (or the pseudogene TRBV3-2) and TRBJ2-6; D gene unclear. This CDR3 spans 16 amino acids. Germline CDR1 and CDR2: LGHDT and YNNKEL (reference sequence). The V gene lost 1 base and the J gene lost 1 base, with 8 bases spanning the gap. CDR3 bases: TGTGCCAGCAGCCAAGTGCGTAAATCTGGGGCCAACGTCCTGACTTTC. This translates into CASSQVRKSGANVLTF.

This clone was seen once. The chain joins TRBV10-3 to TRBJ2-2; tentative D call: TRBD1 (6 bases). CDR3 length: 15 amino acids. The germline V gene encodes CDR1 ENHRY and CDR2 SYGVKD. The V and J ends lost 5 bases and 0 bases respectively, with 10 bases between them. The CDR3 DNA follows: TGTGCCATCAGTCGGACAGCCACGAACACCGGGGAGCTGTTTTTT. It specifies CAISRTATNTGELFF.

This clone was observed a few times. The chain combines TRBV7-2 with TRBJ1-5, with D possibly being TRBD1 (5 bases). The CDR3 is made up of 17 amino acids. In germline, CDR1 is SGHTA, CDR2 FQGNSA. V dropped 1 base and J dropped 4 bases, with 17 bases sitting between them. CDR3 nucleotides: TGTGCCAGCAGCTTAGATGTAGGGGCAGGCAGTAATCAGCCCCAGCATTTT. This codes for CASSLDVGAGSNQPQHF.

The gene calls are TRBV6-5 and TRBJ1-2; TRBD1 aligns across 8 bases. Germline trimming cut 6 bases from V and 5 bases from J; bases unmatched to any gene: 5. The CDR3 length is 13 residues. Germline assignment: CDR1 MNHEY and CDR2 SVGAGI. The CDR3 sequence is CASSRGPGYGYTF. In DNA form, the CDR3 reads TGTGCCAGCAGCAGGGGGCCGGGGTATGGCTACACCTTC.

This chain connects TRBV6-5 to TRBJ1-1, with 8 bases fitting TRBD1. CDR1 is MNHEY and CDR2 is SVGAGI in the germline V gene. Trimming cost V 2 bases and J 5 bases; bases outside gene matches: 10. The length of the CDR3 is 16 residues. CDR3 nucleotides: TGTGCCAGCAGTTACCGGACAACAGGGGGGGGGACTGAAGCTTTCTTT. Translated: CASSYRTTGGGTEAFF.

The V and J genes are TRBV28 and TRBJ1-3; D call uncertain. Trimming removed 8 bases from V and 3 bases from J, with 11 bases in between. CDR1 is MDHEN, CDR2 SYDVKM, per germline. The CDR3 has 13 amino acids. The CDR3 DNA is TGTGCCAGCGGGCGGGCCGATGGAAACACCATATATTTT. Residues: CASGRADGNTIYF.

The V gene is TRBV27, the J gene TRBJ2-1; 13 bases fit TRBD2. The germline gives CDR1 MNHEY, CDR2 SMNVEV (reference sequence). This CDR3 contains 18 residues. Unmatched junction bases numbered 12, after V lost 1 base and J lost 9 bases. The CDR3 is CASSLFPGLAGYDTEQFF. The CDR3 DNA sequence: TGTGCCAGCAGTTTATTCCCGGGACTAGCGGGATATGACACTGAGCAGTTCTTC.

The chain is built from TRBV5-1 and TRBJ2-7; D call uncertain. The CDR3 spans 15 residues. Trimming removed 4 bases from V and 3 bases from J, with 17 bases in between. Germline assignment: CDR1 SGHRS and CDR2 YFSETQ. The CDR3 nucleotides read TGCGCCAGCAGCACGAACCTCCTGGCCCACTACGAGCAGTACTTC. This sequence encodes CASSTNLLAHYEQYF.

This clone was recorded once. The chain is built from TRBV7-9 and TRBJ1-2; 8 bases align to TRBD1. In germline, CDR1 is SEHNR, CDR2 FQNEAQ (reference sequence). V lost 5 bases to trimming and J lost 3 bases; unmatched junction nucleotides: 5. The CDR3 totals 14 residues. CDR3 sequence: CASSPMTGDYGYTF. In nucleotides, the CDR3 is TGTGCCAGCAGCCCCATGACAGGGGACTATGGCTACACCTTC. Full variable domain (remainder filled in from reference TRBV7-9 and TRBJ1-2): DTGVSQNPRHKITKRGQNVTFRCDPISEHNRLYWYRQTLGQGPEFLTYFQNEAQLEKSRLLSDRFSAERPKGSFSTLEIQRTEQGDSAMYLCASSPMTGDYGYTFGSGTRLTVV.

This chain links TRBV6-5 with TRBJ1-2, with TRBD1 matching over 8 bases. V lost 5 bases to trimming and J lost 3 bases; unmatched junction nucleotides: 8. The CDR3 is 15 residues long. CDR1 is MNHEY, CDR2 SVGAGI, per germline. CDR3 DNA sequence: TGTGCCAGCAGTACCGCGGACAGGGATTACTATGGCTACACCTTC. The encoded protein is CASSTADRDYYGYTF.

This chain joins TRBV28 and TRBJ1-4, with a possible D match to TRBD1 (6 bases). Trimming cost V 6 bases and J 6 bases, with 8 bases left between them. This CDR3 is built from 12 residues. Germline CDR1 MDHEN, CDR2 SYDVKM. For the CDR3, the DNA is TGTGCCAGCAGCAGGACAGATGAAAAACTGTTTTTT. Translated: CASSRTDEKLFF. Filled out from reference TRBV28 and TRBJ1-4, the complete variable domain reads DVKVTQSSRYLVKRTGEKVFLECVQDMDHENMFWYRQDPGLGLRLIYFSYDVKMKEKGDIPEGYSVSREKKERFSLILESASTNQTSMYLCASSRTDEKLFFGSGTQLSVL.

The CDR3 bases are TGTGCCAGCAGCAAAACCGGGACAGGGCAAGAGACCCAGTACTTC. It codes for CASSKTGTGQETQYF. The V call is TRBV7-9, the J call TRBJ2-5; TRBD1 matches at 9 bases. This CDR3 has 15 amino acids. The germline V gene encodes CDR1 SEHNR and CDR2 FQNEAQ (reference sequence). J lost 2 bases, V lost 5 bases, and 6 bases had no gene match. Using reference TRBV7-9 and TRBJ2-5 for the parts outside the CDR3, the full variable domain is DTGVSQNPRHKITKRGQNVTFRCDPISEHNRLYWYRQTLGQGPEFLTYFQNEAQLEKSRLLSDRFSAERPKGSFSTLEIQRTEQGDSAMYLCASSKTGTGQETQYFGPGTRLLVL.

V usage is TRBV4-3 and J usage is TRBJ2-7; D may be TRBD1 (5 bases). This CDR3 region has 15 residues. The germline V and J ends were trimmed by 0 bases and 4 bases, with 13 bases remaining between them. Germline CDR1 and CDR2: LGHNA and YSLEER. CDR3 bases: TGCGCCAGCAGCCAAGATCGGGCAGGGAATTACGAGCAGTACTTC. Translated: CASSQDRAGNYEQYF.

The rearrangement links TRBV18 to TRBJ2-2; 9 bases line up with TRBD1. V dropped 6 bases and J dropped 5; count of bases not matched to a gene: 4. From germline, CDR1 is KGHSH and CDR2 LQKENI. The CDR3 has 14 residues. CDR3 protein: CASSPDRGTGELFF. The CDR3 nucleotides read TGTGCCAGCTCGCCTGACAGGGGGACCGGGGAGCTGTTTTTT.

The chain joins TRBV11-3 to TRBJ2-3; D perhaps matches TRBD1 (5 bases). Trimming removed 5 bases at V and 2 bases at J, with 11 bases between. The germline V gene encodes CDR1 SGHNT and CDR2 YENEEA. The length of the CDR3 is 14 residues. The CDR3 protein is CASSPRAFTDTQYF. The CDR3 region has the DNA TGTGCCAGCAGCCCCAGGGCCTTCACAGATACGCAGTATTTT.

The rearrangement links TRBV4-1 to TRBJ1-1, with TRBD1 matching over 9 bases. Germline assignment: CDR1 MGHRA and CDR2 YSYEKL. The CDR3 loop spans 13 amino acids. Losses at the gene ends were 5 bases for V and 11 bases for J; bases not matched to a gene: 9. The CDR3, as DNA: TGCGCCAGCAGCGGGACAGGGAGAGGCGACGCTTTCTTT. Translating it yields CASSGTGRGDAFF.